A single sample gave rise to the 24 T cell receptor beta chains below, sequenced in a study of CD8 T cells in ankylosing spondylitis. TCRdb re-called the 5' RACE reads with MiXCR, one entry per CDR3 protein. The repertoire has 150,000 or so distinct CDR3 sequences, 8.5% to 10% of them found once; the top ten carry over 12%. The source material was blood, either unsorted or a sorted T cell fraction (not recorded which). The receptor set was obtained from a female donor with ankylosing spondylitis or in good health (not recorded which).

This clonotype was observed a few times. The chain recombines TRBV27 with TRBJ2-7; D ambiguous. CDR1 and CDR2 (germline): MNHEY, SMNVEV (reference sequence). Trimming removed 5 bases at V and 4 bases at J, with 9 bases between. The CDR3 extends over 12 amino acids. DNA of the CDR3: TGTGCCAGCAGTCCTCTTGGTTACGAGCAGTACTTC. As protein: CASSPLGYEQYF.

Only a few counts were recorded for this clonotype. CDR3 in DNA: TGTGCCAGCAGCTTAAAGCGGGAAAATATAAATGAGCAGTTCTTC. It yields the protein CASSLKRENINEQFF. The chain uses TRBV5-4 and TRBJ2-1; TRBD2 aligns across 7 bases. Germline V gene lookup returns CDR1 SGHNT and CDR2 YYREEE (reference sequence). The CDR3 runs to 15 residues. The ends lost 2 bases at V and 7 bases at J; junction bases unmatched: 9.

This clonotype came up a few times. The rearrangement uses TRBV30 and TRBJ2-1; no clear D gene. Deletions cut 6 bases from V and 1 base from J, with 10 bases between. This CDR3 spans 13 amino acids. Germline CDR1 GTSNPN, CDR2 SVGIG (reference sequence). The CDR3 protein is CACSRVSYNEQFF. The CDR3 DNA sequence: TGTGCCTGTTCTAGGGTTTCCTACAATGAGCAGTTCTTC.

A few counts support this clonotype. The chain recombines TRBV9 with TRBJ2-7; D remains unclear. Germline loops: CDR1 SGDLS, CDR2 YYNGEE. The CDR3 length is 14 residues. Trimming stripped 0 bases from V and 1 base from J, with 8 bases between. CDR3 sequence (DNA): TGTGCCAGCAGCGTAGGTCCCAGGTCCTACGAGCAGTACTTC. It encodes CASSVGPRSYEQYF.

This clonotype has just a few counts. The CDR3 loop reads CASSYTGNEQFF. As DNA, the CDR3 is TGTGCCAGCAGCTACACGGGGAATGAGCAGTTCTTC. This rearrangement joins TRBV7-2 to TRBJ2-1; perhaps TRBD2 as D (5 bases). Germline loops: CDR1 SGHTA, CDR2 FQGNSA. The CDR3 length is 12 residues. The germline V and J ends were trimmed by 4 bases and 7 bases, with 8 bases remaining between them.

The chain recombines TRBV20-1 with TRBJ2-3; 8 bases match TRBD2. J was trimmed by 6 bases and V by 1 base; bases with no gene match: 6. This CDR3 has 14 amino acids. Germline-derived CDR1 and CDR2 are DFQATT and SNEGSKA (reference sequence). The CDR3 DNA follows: TGCAGTGCTAGAGTGGGCGGGAGGTATGATACGCAGTATTTT. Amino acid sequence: CSARVGGRYDTQYF.

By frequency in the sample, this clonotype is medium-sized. The chain's CDR3 is CASSDSVAAGNEQFF. Written as DNA, the CDR3 is TGTGCCAGCAGTGACTCAGTCGCCGCGGGGAATGAGCAGTTCTTC. The rearrangement uses TRBV6-4 and TRBJ2-1; TRBD2 is a possible D gene (6 bases). CDR1 is MRHNA, CDR2 SNTAGT, per germline. The CDR3 is made up of 15 amino acids. Trimming left V 0 bases short and J 7 bases short, with 13 bases between.

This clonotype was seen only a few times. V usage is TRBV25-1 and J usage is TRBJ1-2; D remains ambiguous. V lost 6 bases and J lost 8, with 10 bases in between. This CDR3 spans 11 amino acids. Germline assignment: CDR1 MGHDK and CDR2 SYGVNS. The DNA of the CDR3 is TGTGCCAGCAGCCTCGGTAAGGGCTACACCTTC. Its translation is CASSLGKGYTF.

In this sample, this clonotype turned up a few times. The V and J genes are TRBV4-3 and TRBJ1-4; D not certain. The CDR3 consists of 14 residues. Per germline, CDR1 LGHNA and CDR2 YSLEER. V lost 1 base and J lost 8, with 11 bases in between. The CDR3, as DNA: TGCGCCAGCAGCCAAGGTGTTTCGGACGAAAAACTGTTTTTT. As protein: CASSQGVSDEKLFF.

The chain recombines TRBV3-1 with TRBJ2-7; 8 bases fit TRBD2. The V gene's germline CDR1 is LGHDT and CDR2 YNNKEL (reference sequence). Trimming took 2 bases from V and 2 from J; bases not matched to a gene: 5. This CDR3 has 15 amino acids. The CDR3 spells CASSQYTSGPYEQYF. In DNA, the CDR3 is TGTGCCAGCAGCCAATACACTAGCGGACCCTACGAGCAGTACTTC.

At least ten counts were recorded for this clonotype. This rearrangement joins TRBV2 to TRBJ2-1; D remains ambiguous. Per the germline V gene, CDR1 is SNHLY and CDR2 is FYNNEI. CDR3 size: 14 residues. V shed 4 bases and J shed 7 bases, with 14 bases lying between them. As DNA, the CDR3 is TGTGCCAGCAGTGTTCTAGAAGGGCTGAATGAGCAGTTCTTC. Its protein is CASSVLEGLNEQFF.

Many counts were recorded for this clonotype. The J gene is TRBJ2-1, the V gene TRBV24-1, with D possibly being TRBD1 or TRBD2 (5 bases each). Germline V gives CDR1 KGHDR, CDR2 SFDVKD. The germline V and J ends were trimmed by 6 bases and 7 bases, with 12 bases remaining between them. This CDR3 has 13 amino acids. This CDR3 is CATSRRDVNEQFF. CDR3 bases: TGTGCCACCAGTCGAAGGGACGTGAATGAGCAGTTCTTC.

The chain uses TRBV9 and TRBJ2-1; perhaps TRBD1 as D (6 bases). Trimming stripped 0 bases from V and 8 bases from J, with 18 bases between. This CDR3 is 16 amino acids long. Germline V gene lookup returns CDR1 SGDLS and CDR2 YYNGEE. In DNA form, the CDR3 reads TGTGCCAGCAGCGTAGGTGGGACACGGATGTTCGATGAGCAGTTCTTC. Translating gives CASSVGGTRMFDEQFF.

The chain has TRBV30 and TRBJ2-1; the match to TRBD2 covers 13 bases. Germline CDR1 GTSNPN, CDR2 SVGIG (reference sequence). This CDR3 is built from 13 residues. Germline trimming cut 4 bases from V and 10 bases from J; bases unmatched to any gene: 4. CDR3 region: CAWKGLAGVEQFF. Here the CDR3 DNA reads TGTGCCTGGAAAGGACTAGCGGGAGTCGAGCAGTTCTTC.

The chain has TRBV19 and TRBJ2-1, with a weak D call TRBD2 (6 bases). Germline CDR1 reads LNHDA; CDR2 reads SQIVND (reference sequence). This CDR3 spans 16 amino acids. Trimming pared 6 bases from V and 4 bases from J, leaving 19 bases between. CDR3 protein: CASSSEQLALYNEQFF. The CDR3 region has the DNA TGTGCCAGTAGCTCGGAGCAACTAGCCCTTTACAATGAGCAGTTCTTC.

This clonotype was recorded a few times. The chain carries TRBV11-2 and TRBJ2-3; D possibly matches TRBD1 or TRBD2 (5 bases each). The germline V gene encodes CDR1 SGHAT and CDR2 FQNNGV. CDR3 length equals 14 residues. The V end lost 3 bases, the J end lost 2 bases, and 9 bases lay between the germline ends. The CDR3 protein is CASSFWGNTDTQYF. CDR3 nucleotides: TGTGCCAGCAGCTTCTGGGGGAACACAGATACGCAGTATTTT.

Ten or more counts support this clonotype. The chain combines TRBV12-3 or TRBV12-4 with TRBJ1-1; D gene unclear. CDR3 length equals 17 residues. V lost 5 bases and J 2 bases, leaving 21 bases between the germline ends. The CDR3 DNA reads TGTGCCAGCAGTGTGGTCGTGTGGGGTCCTCATAACACTGAAGCTTTCTTT. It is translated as CASSVVVWGPHNTEAFF.

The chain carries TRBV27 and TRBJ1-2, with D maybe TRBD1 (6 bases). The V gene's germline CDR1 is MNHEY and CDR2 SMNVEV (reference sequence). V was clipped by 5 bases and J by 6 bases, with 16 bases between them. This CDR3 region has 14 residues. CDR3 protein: CASSPTGSLDGYTF. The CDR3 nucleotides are TGTGCCAGCAGTCCAACAGGGTCTCTTGATGGCTACACCTTC.

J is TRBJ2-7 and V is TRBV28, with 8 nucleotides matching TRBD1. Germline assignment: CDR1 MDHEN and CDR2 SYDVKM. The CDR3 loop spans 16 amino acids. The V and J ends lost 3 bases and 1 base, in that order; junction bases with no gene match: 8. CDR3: CASSFRRTGKSYEQYF. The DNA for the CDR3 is TGTGCCAGCAGTTTCAGGAGGACAGGGAAGTCCTACGAGCAGTACTTC.

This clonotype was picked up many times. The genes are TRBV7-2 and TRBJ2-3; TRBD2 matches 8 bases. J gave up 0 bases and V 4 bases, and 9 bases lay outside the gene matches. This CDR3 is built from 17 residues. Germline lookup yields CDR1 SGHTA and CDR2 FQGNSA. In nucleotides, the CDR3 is TGTGCCAGCAGCTCCCCTCGGCGGGAGGTGAGCACAGATACGCAGTATTTT. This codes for CASSSPRREVSTDTQYF.

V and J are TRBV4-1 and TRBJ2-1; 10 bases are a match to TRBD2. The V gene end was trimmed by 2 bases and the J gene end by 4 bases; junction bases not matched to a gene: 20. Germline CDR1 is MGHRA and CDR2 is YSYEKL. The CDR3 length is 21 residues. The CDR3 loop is CASSQSYHLPPLAGVYNEQFF. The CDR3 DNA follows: TGCGCCAGCAGCCAATCATACCACCTTCCCCCTCTAGCGGGAGTATACAATGAGCAGTTCTTC.

CDR3 in amino acids: CASSVSPEGYEQYF. CDR3 sequence (DNA): TGTGCCAGTAGTGTTTCCCCGGAAGGCTACGAGCAGTACTTC. This chain joins TRBV19 and TRBJ2-7; D is unresolved. The CDR3 is made up of 14 amino acids. Germline values: CDR1 LNHDA, CDR2 SQIVND (reference sequence). The germline V and J ends were trimmed by 5 bases and 3 bases, with 14 bases remaining between them. Supplemented by reference TRBV19 and TRBJ2-7, the full variable domain reads DGGITQSPKYLFRKEGQNVTLSCEQNLNHDAMYWYRQDPGQGLRLIYYSQIVNDFQKGDIAEGYSVSREKKESFPLTVTSAQKNPTAFYLCASSVSPEGYEQYFGPGTRLTVT.

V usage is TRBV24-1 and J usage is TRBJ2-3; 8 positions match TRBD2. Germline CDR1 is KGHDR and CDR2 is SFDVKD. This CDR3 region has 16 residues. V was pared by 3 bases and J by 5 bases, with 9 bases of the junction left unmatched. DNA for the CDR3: TGTGCCACCAGTGATACGGCCAGCGGGAGCGTAGATACGCAGTATTTT. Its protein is CATSDTASGSVDTQYF.

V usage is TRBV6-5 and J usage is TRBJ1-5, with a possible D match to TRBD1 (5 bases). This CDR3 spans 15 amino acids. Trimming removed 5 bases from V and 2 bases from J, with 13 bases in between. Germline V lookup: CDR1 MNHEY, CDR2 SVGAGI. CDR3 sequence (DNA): TGTGCCAGCAGTACCTCGAGGGGACGCAATCAGCCCCAGCATTTT. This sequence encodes CASSTSRGRNQPQHF.